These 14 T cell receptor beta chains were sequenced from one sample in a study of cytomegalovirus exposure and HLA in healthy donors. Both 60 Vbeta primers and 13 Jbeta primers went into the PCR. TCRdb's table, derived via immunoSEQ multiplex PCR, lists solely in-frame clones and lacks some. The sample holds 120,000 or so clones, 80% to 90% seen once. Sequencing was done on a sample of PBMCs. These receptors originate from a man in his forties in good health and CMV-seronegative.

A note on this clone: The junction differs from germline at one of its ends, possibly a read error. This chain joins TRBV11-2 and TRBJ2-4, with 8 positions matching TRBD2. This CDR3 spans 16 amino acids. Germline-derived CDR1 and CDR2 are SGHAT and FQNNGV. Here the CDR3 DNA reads TGTGCCAGCTCCCGGGGGGGACGGGGGCCGGAAAACAGTCAGTACTTC. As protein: CASSRGGRGPENSQYF.

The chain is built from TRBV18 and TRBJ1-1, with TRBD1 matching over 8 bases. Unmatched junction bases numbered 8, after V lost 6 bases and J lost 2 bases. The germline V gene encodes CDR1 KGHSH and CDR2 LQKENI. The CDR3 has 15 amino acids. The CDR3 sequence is CASSQGQGPNTEAFF. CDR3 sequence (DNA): TGTGCCAGCTCTCAAGGACAGGGCCCTAACACTGAAGCTTTCTTT.

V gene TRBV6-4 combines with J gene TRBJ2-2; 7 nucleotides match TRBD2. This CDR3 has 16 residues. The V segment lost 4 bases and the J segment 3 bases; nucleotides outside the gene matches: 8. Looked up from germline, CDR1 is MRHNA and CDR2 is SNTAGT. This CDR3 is CASSVDAGVHTGELFF. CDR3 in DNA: TGTGCCAGCAGTGTCGATGCGGGGGTGCACACCGGGGAGCTGTTTTTT.

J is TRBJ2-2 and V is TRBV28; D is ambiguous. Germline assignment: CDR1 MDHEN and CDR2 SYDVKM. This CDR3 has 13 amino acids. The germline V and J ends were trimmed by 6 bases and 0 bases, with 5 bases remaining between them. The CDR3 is CASRQSNTGELFF. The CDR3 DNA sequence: TGTGCCAGCAGACAGTCGAACACCGGGGAGCTGTTTTTT.

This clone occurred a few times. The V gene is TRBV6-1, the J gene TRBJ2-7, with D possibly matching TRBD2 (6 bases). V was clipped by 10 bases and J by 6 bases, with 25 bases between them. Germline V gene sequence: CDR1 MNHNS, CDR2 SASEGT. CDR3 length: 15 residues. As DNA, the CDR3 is TGTGCCACCAGGGTTACGGGACTCACTGAAGCCGAGCAGTACTTC. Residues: CATRVTGLTEAEQYF.

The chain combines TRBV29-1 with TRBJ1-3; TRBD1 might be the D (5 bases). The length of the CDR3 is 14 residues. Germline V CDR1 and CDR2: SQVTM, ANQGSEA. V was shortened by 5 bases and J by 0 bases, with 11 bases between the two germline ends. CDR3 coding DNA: TGCAGCGTTCAGGGCAGGCTCTCTGGAAACACCATATATTTT. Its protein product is CSVQGRLSGNTIYF.

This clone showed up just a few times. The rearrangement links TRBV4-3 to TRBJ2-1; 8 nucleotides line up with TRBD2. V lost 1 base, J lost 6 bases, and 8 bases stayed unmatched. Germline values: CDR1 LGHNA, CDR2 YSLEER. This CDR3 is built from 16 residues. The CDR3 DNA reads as TGCGCCAGCAGCCAAGTCGGCGGGAGGCCACTCAATGAGCAGTTCTTC. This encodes CASSQVGGRPLNEQFF.

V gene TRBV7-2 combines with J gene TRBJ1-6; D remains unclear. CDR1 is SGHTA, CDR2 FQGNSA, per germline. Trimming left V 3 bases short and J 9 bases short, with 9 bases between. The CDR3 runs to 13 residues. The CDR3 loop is CASSFFSSSPLHF. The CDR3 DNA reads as TGTGCCAGCAGCTTTTTCAGTTCTTCACCCCTCCACTTT.

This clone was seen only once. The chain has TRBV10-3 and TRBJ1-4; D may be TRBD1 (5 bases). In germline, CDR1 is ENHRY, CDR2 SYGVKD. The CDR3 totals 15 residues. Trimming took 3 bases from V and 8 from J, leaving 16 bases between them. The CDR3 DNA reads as TGTGCCATCAGTGACGTCGGGCAGGGTCGGGAAAAACTGTTTTTT. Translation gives CAISDVGQGREKLFF.

The DNA for the CDR3 is TGTGCCAGCAGTGCCGGGGACATCACCTACGAGCAGTACTTC. It is translated as CASSAGDITYEQYF. This chain uses TRBV6-1 with TRBJ2-7; a possible D gene is TRBD1 (6 bases). This CDR3 is 14 amino acids long. Germline-derived CDR1 and CDR2 are MNHNS and SASEGT. V was shortened by 4 bases and J by 2 bases, with 12 bases between the two germline ends.

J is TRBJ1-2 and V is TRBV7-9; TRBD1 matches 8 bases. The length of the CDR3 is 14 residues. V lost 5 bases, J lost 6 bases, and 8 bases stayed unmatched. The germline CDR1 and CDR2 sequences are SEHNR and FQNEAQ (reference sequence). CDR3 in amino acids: CASSRSGGKNGYTF. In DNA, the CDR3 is TGTGCCAGCAGCCGATCAGGGGGCAAGAATGGCTACACCTTC.

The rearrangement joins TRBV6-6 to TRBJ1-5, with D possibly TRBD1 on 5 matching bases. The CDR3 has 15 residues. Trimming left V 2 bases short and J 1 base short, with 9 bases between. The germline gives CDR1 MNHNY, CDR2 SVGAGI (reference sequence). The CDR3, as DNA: TGTGCCAGCAGTTACGGCAGGGCGAGCAATCAGCCCCAGCATTTT. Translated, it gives CASSYGRASNQPQHF.

The CDR3 nucleotides read TGCGCCAGCAGCCAAGATTTGGACATCCAAAAACTGTTTTTT. Translation gives CASSQDLDIQKLFF. The chain combines TRBV4-1 with TRBJ1-4, with a possible D match to TRBD1 (5 bases). The CDR3 consists of 14 residues. V was shortened by 0 bases and J by 9 bases, with 11 bases between the two germline ends. Germline loops: CDR1 MGHRA, CDR2 YSYEKL.

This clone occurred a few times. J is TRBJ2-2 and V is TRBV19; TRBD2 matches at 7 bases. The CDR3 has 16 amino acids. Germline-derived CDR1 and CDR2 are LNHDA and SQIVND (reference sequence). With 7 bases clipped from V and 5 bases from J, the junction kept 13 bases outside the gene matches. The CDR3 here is CASTMLRGRETGELFF. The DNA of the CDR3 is TGTGCCAGTACTATGTTACGCGGGAGAGAAACCGGGGAGCTGTTTTTT.